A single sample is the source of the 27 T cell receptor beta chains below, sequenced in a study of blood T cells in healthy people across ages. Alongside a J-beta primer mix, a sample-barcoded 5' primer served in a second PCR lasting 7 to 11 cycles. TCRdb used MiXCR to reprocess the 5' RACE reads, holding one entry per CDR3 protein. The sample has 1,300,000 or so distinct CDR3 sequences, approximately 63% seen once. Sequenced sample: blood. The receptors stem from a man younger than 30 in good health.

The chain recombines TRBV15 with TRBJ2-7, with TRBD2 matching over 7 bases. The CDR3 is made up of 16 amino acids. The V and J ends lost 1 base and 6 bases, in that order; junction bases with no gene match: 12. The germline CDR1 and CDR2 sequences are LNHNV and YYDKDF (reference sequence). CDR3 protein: CATSRGNTGTNGEQYF. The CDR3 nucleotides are TGTGCCACCAGCAGAGGGAACACCGGGACTAACGGCGAGCAGTACTTC.

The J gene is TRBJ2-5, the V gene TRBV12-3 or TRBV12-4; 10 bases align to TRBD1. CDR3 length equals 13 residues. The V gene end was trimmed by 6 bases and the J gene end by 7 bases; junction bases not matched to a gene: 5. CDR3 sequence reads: CASRGTGEGTQYF. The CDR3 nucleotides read TGTGCCAGCAGGGGGACAGGGGAAGGGACCCAGTACTTC.

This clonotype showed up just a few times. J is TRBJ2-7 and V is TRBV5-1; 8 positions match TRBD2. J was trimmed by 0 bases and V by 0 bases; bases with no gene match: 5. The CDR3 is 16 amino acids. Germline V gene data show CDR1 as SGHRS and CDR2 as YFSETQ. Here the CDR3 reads CASSLAGGPSSYEQYF. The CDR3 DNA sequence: TGCGCCAGCAGCTTGGCGGGAGGGCCTAGCTCCTACGAGCAGTACTTC.

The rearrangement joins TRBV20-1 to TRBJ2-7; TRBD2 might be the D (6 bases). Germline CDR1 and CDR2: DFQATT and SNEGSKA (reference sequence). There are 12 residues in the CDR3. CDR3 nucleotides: TGCAGCCAGGAGGGCGTGGGCCGAGAGCAGTACTTC. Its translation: CSQEGVGREQYF.

The CDR3 is CASTTSGLYEQYF. The CDR3 nucleotides read TGTGCCAGCACCACTAGCGGGCTCTACGAGCAGTACTTC. The chain combines TRBV12-3 or TRBV12-4 with TRBJ2-7, with TRBD2 matching over 9 bases. The CDR3 spans 13 residues. With 7 bases clipped from V and 3 bases from J, the junction kept 4 bases outside the gene matches.

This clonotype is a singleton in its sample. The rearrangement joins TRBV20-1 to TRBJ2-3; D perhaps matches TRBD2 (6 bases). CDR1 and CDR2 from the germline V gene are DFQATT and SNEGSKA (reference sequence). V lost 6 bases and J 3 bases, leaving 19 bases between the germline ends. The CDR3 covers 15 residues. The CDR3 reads CSARSTRGPTDTQYF. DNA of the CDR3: TGCAGTGCGAGATCGACTAGAGGCCCTACAGATACGCAGTATTTT.

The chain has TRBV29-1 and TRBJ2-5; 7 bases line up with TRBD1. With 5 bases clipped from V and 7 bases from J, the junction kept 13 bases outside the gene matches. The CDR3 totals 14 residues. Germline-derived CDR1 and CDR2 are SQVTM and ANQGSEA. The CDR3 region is CSVRNLAAGGTQYF. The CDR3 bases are TGCAGCGTTAGGAATCTTGCCGCAGGGGGGACCCAGTACTTC. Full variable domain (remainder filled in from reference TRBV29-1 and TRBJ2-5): SAVISQKPSRDICQRGTSLTIQCQVDSQVTMMFWYRQQPGQSLTLIATANQGSEATYESGFVIDKFPISRPNLTFSTLTVSNMSPEDSSIYLCSVRNLAAGGTQYFGPGTRLLVL.

Here the CDR3 reads CASSTDKRETQYF. The DNA for the CDR3 is TGTGCCAGTAGTACGGACAAGAGGGAGACCCAGTACTTC. This chain uses TRBV19 with TRBJ2-7; D may be TRBD1 (5 bases). The assigned J gene may be wrong: the sequence end matches TRBJ2-5 better. CDR1 LNHDA and CDR2 SQIVND come from the germline V gene (reference sequence). This CDR3 has 13 amino acids.

DNA of the CDR3: TGCAGTGCTAGAGTTTTAGCTGGTACCTACGAGCAGTACTTC. Protein product: CSARVLAGTYEQYF. This rearrangement joins TRBV20-1 to TRBJ2-7; D is unresolved. This CDR3 contains 14 residues. Germline loops: CDR1 DFQATT, CDR2 SNEGSKA (reference sequence). The V gene lost 1 base and the J gene lost 2 bases, with 12 bases spanning the gap.

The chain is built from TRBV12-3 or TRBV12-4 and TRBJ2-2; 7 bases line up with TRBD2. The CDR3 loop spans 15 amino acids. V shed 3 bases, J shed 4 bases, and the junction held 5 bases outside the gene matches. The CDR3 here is CASSFPREGTGELFF. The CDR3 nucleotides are TGTGCCAGCAGTTTCCCTAGGGAGGGCACCGGGGAGCTGTTTTTT.

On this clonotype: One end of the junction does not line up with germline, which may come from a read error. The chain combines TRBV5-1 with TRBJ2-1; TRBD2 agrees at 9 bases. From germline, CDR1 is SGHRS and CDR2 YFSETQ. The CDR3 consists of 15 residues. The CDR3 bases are TGTGCCAGCAGCTTTAGCGGGGGAACATACAATGAGCAGTTCTTC. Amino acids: CASSFSGGTYNEQFF.

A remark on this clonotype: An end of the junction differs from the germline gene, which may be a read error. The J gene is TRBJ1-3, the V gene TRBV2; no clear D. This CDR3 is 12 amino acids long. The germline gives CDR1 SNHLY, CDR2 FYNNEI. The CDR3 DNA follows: TGTGCCAGCAGTGAAGATGGAAACGCCATATATTTT. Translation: CASSEDGNAIYF. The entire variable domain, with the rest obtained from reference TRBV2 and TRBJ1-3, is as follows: EPEVTQTPSHQVTQMGQEVILRCVPISNHLYFYWYRQILGQKVEFLVSFYNNEISEKSEIFDDQFSVERPDGSNFTLKIRSTKLEDSAMYFCASSEDGNAIYFGEGSWLTVV.

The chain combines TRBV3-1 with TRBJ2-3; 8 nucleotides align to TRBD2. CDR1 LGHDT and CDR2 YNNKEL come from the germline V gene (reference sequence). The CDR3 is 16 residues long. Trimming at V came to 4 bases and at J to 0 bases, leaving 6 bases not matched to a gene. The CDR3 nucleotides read TGTGCCAGCAGCCTGACTAGCGTCTCTAGCACAGATACGCAGTATTTT. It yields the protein CASSLTSVSSTDTQYF.

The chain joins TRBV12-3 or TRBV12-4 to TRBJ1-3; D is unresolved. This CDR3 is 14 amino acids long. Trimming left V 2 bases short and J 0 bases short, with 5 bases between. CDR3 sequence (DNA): TGTGCCAGCAGTTTACAGGTCTCTGGAAACACCATATATTTT. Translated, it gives CASSLQVSGNTIYF.

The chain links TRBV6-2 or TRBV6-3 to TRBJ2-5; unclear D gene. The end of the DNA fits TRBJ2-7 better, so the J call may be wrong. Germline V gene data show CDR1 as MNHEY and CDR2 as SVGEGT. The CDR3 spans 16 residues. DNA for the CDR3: TGTGCCAGCAAACCCCTGGACCCCCTGAAAGGTCGCGAGCAGTACTTC. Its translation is CASKPLDPLKGREQYF.

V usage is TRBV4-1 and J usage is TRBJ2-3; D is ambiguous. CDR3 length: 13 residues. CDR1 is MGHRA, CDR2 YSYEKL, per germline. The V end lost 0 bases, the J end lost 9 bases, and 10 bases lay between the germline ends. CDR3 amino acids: CASSQETLRTQYF. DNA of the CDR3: TGCGCCAGCAGCCAAGAGACTTTGCGGACGCAGTATTTT.

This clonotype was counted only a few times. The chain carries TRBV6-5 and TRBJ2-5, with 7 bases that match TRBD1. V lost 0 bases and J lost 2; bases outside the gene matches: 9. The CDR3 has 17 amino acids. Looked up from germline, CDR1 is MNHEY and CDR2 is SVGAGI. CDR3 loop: CASSYSHLGTVQETQYF. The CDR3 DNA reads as TGTGCCAGCAGTTACTCGCACCTCGGGACAGTTCAAGAGACCCAGTACTTC.

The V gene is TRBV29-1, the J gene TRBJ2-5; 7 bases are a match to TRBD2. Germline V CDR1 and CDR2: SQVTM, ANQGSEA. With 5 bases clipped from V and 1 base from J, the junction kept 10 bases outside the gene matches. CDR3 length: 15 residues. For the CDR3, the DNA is TGCAGCGTTTCCGGACTAGTTTTACCCCAAGAGACCCAGTACTTC. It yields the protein CSVSGLVLPQETQYF.

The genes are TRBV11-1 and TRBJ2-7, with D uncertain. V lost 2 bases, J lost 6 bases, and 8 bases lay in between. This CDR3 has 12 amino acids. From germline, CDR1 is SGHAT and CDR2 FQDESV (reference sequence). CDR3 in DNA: TGTGCCAGCAGCTTATTCTCAGCCGAGCAGTACTTC. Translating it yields CASSLFSAEQYF.

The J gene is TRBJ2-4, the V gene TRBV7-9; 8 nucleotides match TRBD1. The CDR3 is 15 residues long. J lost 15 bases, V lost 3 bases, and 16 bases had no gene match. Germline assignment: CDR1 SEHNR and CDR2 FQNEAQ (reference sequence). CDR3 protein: CASSLETGVTYERYF. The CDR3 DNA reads TGTGCCAGCAGCTTGGAGACAGGGGTGACTTACGAGCGGTACTTC.

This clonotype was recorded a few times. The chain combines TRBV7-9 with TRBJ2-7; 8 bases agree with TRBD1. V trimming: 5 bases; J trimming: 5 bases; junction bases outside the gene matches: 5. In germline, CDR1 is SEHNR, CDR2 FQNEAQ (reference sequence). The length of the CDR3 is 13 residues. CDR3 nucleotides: TGTGCCAGCAGCACGGACAGGGAGCACGAGCAGTACTTC. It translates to CASSTDREHEQYF.

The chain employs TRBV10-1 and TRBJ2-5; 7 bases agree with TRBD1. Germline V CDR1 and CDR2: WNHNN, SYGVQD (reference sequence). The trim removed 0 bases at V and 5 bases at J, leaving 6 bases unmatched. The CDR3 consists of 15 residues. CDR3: CASSESTGTSETQYF. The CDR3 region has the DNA TGCGCCAGCAGTGAGTCGACAGGGACGTCGGAGACCCAGTACTTC.

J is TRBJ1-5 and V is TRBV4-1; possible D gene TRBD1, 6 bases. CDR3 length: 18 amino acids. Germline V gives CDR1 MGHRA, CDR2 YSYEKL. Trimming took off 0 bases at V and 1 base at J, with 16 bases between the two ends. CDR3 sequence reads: CASSQDGSGVVSNQPQHF. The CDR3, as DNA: TGCGCCAGCAGCCAAGACGGTTCAGGGGTTGTGAGCAATCAGCCCCAGCATTTT.

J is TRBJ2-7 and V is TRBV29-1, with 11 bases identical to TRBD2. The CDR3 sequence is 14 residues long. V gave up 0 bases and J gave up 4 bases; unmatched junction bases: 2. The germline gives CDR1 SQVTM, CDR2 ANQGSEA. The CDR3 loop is CSVEETSGSYEQYF. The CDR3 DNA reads TGCAGCGTTGAAGAAACTAGCGGGAGTTACGAGCAGTACTTC.

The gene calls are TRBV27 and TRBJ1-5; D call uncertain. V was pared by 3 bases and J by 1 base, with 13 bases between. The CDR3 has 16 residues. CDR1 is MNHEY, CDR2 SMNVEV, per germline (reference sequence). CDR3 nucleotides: TGTGCCAGCAGTTTGAAGGCAAGATTAAGCAATCAGCCCCAGCATTTT. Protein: CASSLKARLSNQPQHF.

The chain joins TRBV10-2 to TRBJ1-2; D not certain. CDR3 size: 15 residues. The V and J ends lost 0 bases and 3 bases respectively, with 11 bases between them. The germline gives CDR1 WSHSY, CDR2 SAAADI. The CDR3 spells CASSESPTDYYGYTF. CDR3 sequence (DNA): TGCGCCAGCAGTGAGTCCCCGACGGATTACTATGGCTACACCTTC.

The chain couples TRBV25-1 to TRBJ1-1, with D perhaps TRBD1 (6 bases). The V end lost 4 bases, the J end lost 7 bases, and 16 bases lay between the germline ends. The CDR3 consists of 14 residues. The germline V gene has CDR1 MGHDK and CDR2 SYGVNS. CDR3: CASSGNNRVSEAFF. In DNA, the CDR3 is TGTGCCAGCAGTGGGAACAACAGGGTTAGTGAAGCTTTCTTT.